This T cell receptor (beta chain) stems from a study of CD8 T cells in ankylosing spondylitis. Study-wide results and caveats: There was a TCR beta motif, made of several highly homologous variants, that appeared characteristic of ankylosing spondylitis blood. The clones that were linked to disease were reported to be significantly enriched in matched synovial fluid samples from ankylosing spondylitis patients.

TCRdb re-analysed the 5' RACE reads in MiXCR, keeping a single row per CDR3 protein. The sample lists 200,000 to 250,000 distinct CDR3 sequences; over 9.5% were seen once. V lost 6 bases and J lost 2, with 10 bases in between. Germline lookup yields CDR1 MNHNY and CDR2 SVGAGI (reference sequence). This CDR3 region has 13 residues. In its sample, this clonotype was seen many times. The antigen is not known. The rearrangement links TRBV6-6 to TRBJ1-2, with D perhaps TRBD1 (6 bases). Input material: blood, either unsorted or a sorted T cell fraction (not recorded which). This TCR came from a male donor with ankylosing spondylitis or in good health (not recorded which). The CDR3 DNA reads as TGTGCCAGCAGGTTGACAGGCAACTATGGCTACACCTTC. Its translation: CASRLTGNYGYTF.